This entry lists 12 T cell receptor beta chains sequenced from one sample in a study of T cells in Graves' hyperthyroidism and ophthalmopathy. From RNA transcripts, TCR beta CDR3 regions were amplified. HTBI primers were used for first-round RT-PCR of the TCR CDR3. TCRdb reprocessed the multiplex PCR reads via MiXCR and lists one record per CDR3 protein. The sample comprises approximately 870,000 distinct CDR3 sequences, approximately 40% of which are singletons, and approximately 8.7% rests with the top ten. Specimen: blood. Every receptor here comes from a man aged 18 to 35 with Graves' hyperthyroidism.

This clonotype was seen only a few times. The V call is TRBV11-1, the J call TRBJ2-2; 7 bases agree with TRBD1. The CDR3 totals 17 residues. From germline, CDR1 is SGHAT and CDR2 FQDESV (reference sequence). The ends lost 5 bases at V and 4 bases at J; junction bases unmatched: 13. The CDR3 DNA sequence: TGTGCCAGCAGCGTGAGCAGGGGGAACGCGGCCACCGGGGAGCTGTTTTTT. Translated: CASSVSRGNAATGELFF.

This clonotype appeared a few times. V usage is TRBV7-3 and J usage is TRBJ2-2, with a weak D call TRBD1 (5 bases). Germline V gives CDR1 SGHTA, CDR2 FQGTGA. Between the trimmed V and J ends, which lost 8 bases and 3 bases, there was a span of 16 bases. This CDR3 has 15 residues. In nucleotides, the CDR3 is TGTGCCAGCGGGGAATACGACAGTGACACCGGGGAGCTGTTTTTT. It translates to CASGEYDSDTGELFF.

The chain uses TRBV29-1 and TRBJ1-2; 7 bases are shared with TRBD1. Germline trimming cut 8 bases from V and 8 bases from J; bases unmatched to any gene: 5. Germline V gene lookup returns CDR1 SQVTM and CDR2 ANQGSEA. The CDR3 consists of 10 residues. Here the CDR3 reads CSLDRLGYTF. As DNA, the CDR3 is TGCAGCTTGGACAGGTTGGGCTACACCTTC.

This clonotype was recorded at least ten times. V and J are TRBV29-1 and TRBJ1-1, with D maybe TRBD1 (6 bases). Germline V gives CDR1 SQVTM, CDR2 ANQGSEA. The V end lost 7 bases, the J end lost 1 base, and 10 bases lay between the germline ends. The length of the CDR3 is 12 residues. In DNA, the CDR3 is TGCAGCGGTGGGGGCAGGAACACTGAAGCTTTCTTT. Its translation: CSGGGRNTEAFF. Drawing the rest from reference TRBV29-1 and TRBJ1-1, the complete variable domain is SAVISQKPSRDICQRGTSLTIQCQVDSQVTMMFWYRQQPGQSLTLIATANQGSEATYESGFVIDKFPISRPNLTFSTLTVSNMSPEDSSIYLCSGGGRNTEAFFGQGTRLTVV.

This clonotype was seen a handful of times. This chain joins TRBV12-3 or TRBV12-4 and TRBJ1-2; TRBD1 aligns across 7 bases. This CDR3 spans 14 amino acids. V lost 5 bases and J lost 9; bases outside the gene matches: 12. In DNA form, the CDR3 reads TGTGCCAGCAGTCCGAGCGACAGGGTGGAGAGCTACACCTTC. The encoded protein is CASSPSDRVESYTF.

There are many counts of this clonotype. V usage is TRBV29-1 and J usage is TRBJ2-5, with TRBD2 identical over 7 bases. Germline trimming cut 5 bases from V and 2 bases from J; bases unmatched to any gene: 14. The CDR3 is 16 residues long. CDR1 is SQVTM and CDR2 is ANQGSEA in the germline V gene. This CDR3 reads CSVKPSGLERQETQYF. CDR3 coding DNA: TGCAGCGTTAAGCCTAGCGGCTTAGAGAGGCAAGAGACCCAGTACTTC.

The chain links TRBV20-1 to TRBJ2-7, with TRBD1 identical over 10 bases. In germline, CDR1 is DFQATT, CDR2 SNEGSKA (reference sequence). CDR3 size: 13 residues. Unmatched junction bases numbered 4, after V lost 5 bases and J lost 3 bases. The DNA for the CDR3 is TGCAGTGCTCCCGGACAGGGGGTCTACGAGCAGTACTTC. This sequence encodes CSAPGQGVYEQYF.

This chain connects TRBV7-3 to TRBJ2-7; D might be TRBD1 (5 bases). Trimming pared 4 bases from V and 6 bases from J, leaving 22 bases between. The CDR3 extends over 16 amino acids. Germline V gene sequence: CDR1 SGHTA, CDR2 FQGTGA. CDR3 residues: CASSYTKAQGRSEQYF. The CDR3 DNA follows: TGTGCCAGCAGCTACACAAAGGCGCAGGGAAGATCCGAGCAGTACTTC.

This clonotype was observed a few times. This chain joins TRBV3-1 and TRBJ2-5, with 11 positions matching TRBD2. CDR1 LGHDT and CDR2 YNNKEL come from the germline V gene (reference sequence). This CDR3 has 16 residues. V shed 5 bases, J shed 1 base, and the junction held 6 bases outside the gene matches. The CDR3 here is CASSAVTSGGQETQYF. DNA for the CDR3: TGTGCCAGCAGCGCAGTCACTAGCGGGGGCCAAGAGACCCAGTACTTC.

Many counts were recorded for this clonotype. The chain carries TRBV12-3 or TRBV12-4 and TRBJ1-2; no clear D. The V end lost 7 bases, the J end lost 4 bases, and 16 bases lay between the germline ends. The CDR3 length is 14 residues. The CDR3: CASTPRRGSYGYTF. DNA of the CDR3: TGTGCCAGCACTCCGAGGCGGGGAAGCTATGGCTACACCTTC.

The CDR3 is CASSPPGQFGANVLTF. CDR3 bases: TGTGCCAGCAGCCCTCCGGGACAGTTCGGGGCCAACGTCCTGACTTTC. The chain recombines TRBV6-5 with TRBJ2-6, with 7 bases aligning to TRBD1. Per the germline V gene, CDR1 is MNHEY and CDR2 is SVGAGI. V lost 6 bases and J lost 4; bases outside the gene matches: 9. The CDR3 contains 16 residues.

Regarding this clonotype: A much larger clone sits a single nucleotide away, making a read error possible. The rearrangement links TRBV29-1 to TRBJ2-7; D gene uncertain. Germline V lookup: CDR1 SQVTM, CDR2 ANQGSEA. This CDR3 comprises 13 residues. The CDR3 DNA reads as TGCAGCGTTGGAGGTGCTTCCTCCTACAAGCAGTACTTC. Translated: CSVGGASSYKQYF.